The clone carrying this T cell receptor beta chain was detected a few times. Its antigen remains unidentified. This specimen comes from a study of cytomegalovirus exposure and HLA in healthy donors. Study-wide results and limits: Most CMV-associated TCR beta chains appeared HLA-restricted in a later analysis.

The PCR contained 60 Vbeta and 13 Jbeta primers. The repertoire was sequenced with immunoSEQ multiplex PCR; TCRdb's copy has only in-frame clones and lacks some. The sample comprises 150,000 to 200,000 clones, about 78% of which are singletons, and about 12% rests with the top ten. Germline values: CDR1 SGHKS, CDR2 YYEKEE (reference sequence). The CDR3 extends over 14 amino acids. Between the trimmed V and J ends, which lost 7 bases and 1 base, there was a span of 12 bases. This TCR derives from a woman aged 45-65 years in good health and CMV-seropositive. The chain is built from TRBV5-5 and TRBJ2-1; TRBD2 might be the D (5 bases). The specimen was PBMCs. DNA for the CDR3: TGTGCCAGCGCCCCCACGGGGTCCTACAATGAGCAGTTCTTC. Translated: CASAPTGSYNEQFF.